These 8 T cell receptor beta chains were all obtained from the same sample, sequenced in a study of control samples from healthy donors and cancer patients. Here immunoSEQ multiplex PCR was the method, and the copy in TCRdb shows in-frame clones only, minus some. The table has 80,000 or so clones, 94% seen once. Sequenced: blood. The receptor set was obtained from a woman aged 40-49 years in good health.

The rearrangement joins TRBV7-8 to TRBJ1-1; D gene unclear. The V and J ends lost 6 bases and 2 bases respectively, with 13 bases between them. Germline values: CDR1 SGHVS, CDR2 FQNEAQ. The CDR3 loop spans 14 amino acids. The chain's CDR3 is CASSAGVLNTEAFF. In DNA, the CDR3 is TGTGCCAGCAGTGCCGGGGTGCTTAACACTGAAGCTTTCTTT.

V is TRBV4-1 and J is TRBJ2-5, with D possibly matching TRBD1 (5 bases). V lost 2 bases and J lost 5, with 18 bases in between. Per the germline V gene, CDR1 is MGHRA and CDR2 is YSYEKL. The CDR3 has 16 amino acids. CDR3 residues: CASSQRTNQIGETQYF. CDR3 coding DNA: TGCGCCAGCAGCCAAAGGACAAATCAGATCGGGGAGACCCAGTACTTC.

V gene TRBV5-6 combines with J gene TRBJ2-5, with D unclear. The CDR3 has 13 residues. The V and J ends lost 1 base and 2 bases respectively, with 6 bases between them. From germline, CDR1 is SGHDT and CDR2 YYEEEE. As DNA, the CDR3 is TGTGCCAGCAGCTTGCTCGCGCAAGAGACCCAGTACTTC. This encodes CASSLLAQETQYF.

The genes are TRBV6-5 and TRBJ2-5; D gene uncertain. Trimming stripped 8 bases from V and 2 bases from J, with 12 bases between. The germline gives CDR1 MNHEY, CDR2 SVGAGI. There are 13 residues in the CDR3. CDR3 sequence reads: CASRIVEQETQYF. The CDR3 DNA reads as TGTGCCAGCCGCATAGTAGAACAAGAGACCCAGTACTTC.

This sequence joins TRBV19 and TRBJ2-7; 7 bases line up with TRBD2. The CDR3 spans 14 residues. The junction had 4 bases not matched to a gene; V was cut back by 5 bases and J by 0 bases. Germline lookup yields CDR1 LNHDA and CDR2 SQIVND (reference sequence). The CDR3 region has the DNA TGTGCCAGTAGTTCCGGGACTATCTCCTACGAGCAGTACTTC. It specifies CASSSGTISYEQYF.

The chain employs TRBV20-1 and TRBJ2-7; no definite D call. The CDR3 runs 11 residues. Germline values: CDR1 DFQATT, CDR2 SNEGSKA (reference sequence). V was clipped by 6 bases and J by 4 bases, with 10 bases between them. Here the CDR3 reads CSAITVYEQYF. CDR3 sequence (DNA): TGCAGTGCCATAACAGTATACGAGCAGTACTTC.

The CDR3, as DNA: TGTGCCAGCAGCCCGGGACAGCCCTACGAGCAGTACTTC. This translates into CASSPGQPYEQYF. The chain recombines TRBV6-5 with TRBJ2-7, with 7 bases matching TRBD1. The CDR3 loop spans 13 amino acids. Looked up from germline, CDR1 is MNHEY and CDR2 is SVGAGI. V dropped 6 bases and J dropped 2; count of bases not matched to a gene: 4.

In this sample, this clone turned up once. V gene TRBV30 combines with J gene TRBJ1-5, with unresolved D. Germline CDR1 reads GTSNPN; CDR2 reads SVGIG (reference sequence). CDR3 length equals 13 residues. The V end lost 5 bases, the J end lost 0 bases, and 8 bases lay between the germline ends. The chain's CDR3 is CAWGSLSNQPQHF. The CDR3 DNA sequence: TGTGCCTGGGGGAGTCTTAGCAATCAGCCCCAGCATTTT.